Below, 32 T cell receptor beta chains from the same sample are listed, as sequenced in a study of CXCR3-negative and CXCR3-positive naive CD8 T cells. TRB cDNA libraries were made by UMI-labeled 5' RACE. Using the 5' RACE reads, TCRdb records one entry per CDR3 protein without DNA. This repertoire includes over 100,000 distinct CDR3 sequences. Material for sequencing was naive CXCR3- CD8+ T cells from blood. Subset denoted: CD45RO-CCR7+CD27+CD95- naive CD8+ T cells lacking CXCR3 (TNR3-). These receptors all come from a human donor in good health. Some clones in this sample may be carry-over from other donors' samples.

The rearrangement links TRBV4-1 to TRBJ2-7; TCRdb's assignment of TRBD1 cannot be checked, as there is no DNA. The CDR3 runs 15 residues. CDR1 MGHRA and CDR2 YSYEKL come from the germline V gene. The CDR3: CASSRAQGAPYEQYF.

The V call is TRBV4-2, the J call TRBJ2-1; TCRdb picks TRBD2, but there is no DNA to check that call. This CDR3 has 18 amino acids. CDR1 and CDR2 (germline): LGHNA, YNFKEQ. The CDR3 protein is CASSQLRRDSLSYNEQFF.

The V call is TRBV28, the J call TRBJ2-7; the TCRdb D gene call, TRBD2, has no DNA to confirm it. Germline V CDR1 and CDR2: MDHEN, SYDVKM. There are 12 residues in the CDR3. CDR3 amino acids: CASEGLNYEQYF.

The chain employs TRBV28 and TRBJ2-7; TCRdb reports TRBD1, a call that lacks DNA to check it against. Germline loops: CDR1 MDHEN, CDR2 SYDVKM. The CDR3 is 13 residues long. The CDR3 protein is CASSRTGGYEQYF.

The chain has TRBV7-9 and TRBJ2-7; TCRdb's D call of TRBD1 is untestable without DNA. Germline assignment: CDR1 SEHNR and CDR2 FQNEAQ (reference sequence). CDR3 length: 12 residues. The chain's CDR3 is CASSTGGNEQYF.

The CDR3 sequence is CASSLGNEQFF. The chain couples TRBV12-3 or TRBV12-4 to TRBJ2-1. The CDR3 spans 11 residues.

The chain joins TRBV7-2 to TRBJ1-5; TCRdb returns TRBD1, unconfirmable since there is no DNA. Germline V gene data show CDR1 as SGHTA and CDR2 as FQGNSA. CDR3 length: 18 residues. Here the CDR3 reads CASSLRRRGQGTNQPQHF. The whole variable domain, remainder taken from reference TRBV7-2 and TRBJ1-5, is GAGVSQSPSNKVTEKGKDVELRCDPISGHTALYWYRQSLGQGLEFLIYFQGNSAPDKSGLPSDRFSAERTGGSVSTLTIQRTQQEDSAVYLCASSLRRRGQGTNQPQHFGDGTRLSIL.

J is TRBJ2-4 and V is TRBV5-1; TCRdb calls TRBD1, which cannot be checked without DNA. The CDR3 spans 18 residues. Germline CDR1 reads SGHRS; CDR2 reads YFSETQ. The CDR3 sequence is CASSGATGDPLAKNIQYF.

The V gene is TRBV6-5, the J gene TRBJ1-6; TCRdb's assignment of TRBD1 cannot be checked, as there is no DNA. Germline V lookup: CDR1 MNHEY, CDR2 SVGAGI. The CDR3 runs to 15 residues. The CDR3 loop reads CASSPRGQGGSPLHF.

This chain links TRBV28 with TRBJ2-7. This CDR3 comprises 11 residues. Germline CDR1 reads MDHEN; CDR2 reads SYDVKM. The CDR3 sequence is CASSFADEQYF.

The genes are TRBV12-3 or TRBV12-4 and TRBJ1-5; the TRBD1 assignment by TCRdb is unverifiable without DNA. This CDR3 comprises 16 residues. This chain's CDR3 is CASSPGTETFNQPQHF.

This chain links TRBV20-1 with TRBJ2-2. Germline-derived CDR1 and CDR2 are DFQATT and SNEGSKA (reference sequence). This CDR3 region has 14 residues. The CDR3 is CSAREDRDTGELFF.

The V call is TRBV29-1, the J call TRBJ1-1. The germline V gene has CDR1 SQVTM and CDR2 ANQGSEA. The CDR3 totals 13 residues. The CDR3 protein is CSVVVSVGTEAFF.

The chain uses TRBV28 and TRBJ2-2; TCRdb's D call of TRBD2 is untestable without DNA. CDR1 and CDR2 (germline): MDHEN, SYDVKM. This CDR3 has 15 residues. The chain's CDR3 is CASTFRRGASGELFF.

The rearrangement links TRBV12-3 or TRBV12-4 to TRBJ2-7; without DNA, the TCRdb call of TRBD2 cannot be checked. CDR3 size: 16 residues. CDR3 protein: CASSPPEGLLHYEQYF.

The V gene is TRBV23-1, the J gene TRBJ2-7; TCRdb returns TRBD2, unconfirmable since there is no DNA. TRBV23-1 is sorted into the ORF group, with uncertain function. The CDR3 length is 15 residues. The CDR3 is CASSQSRGRLVEQYF.

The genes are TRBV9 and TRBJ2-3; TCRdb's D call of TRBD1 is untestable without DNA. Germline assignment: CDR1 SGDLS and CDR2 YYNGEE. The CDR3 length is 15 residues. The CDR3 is CASSVFTGGTDTQYF. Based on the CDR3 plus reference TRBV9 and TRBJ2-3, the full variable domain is DSGVTQTPKHLITATGQRVTLRCSPRSGDLSVYWYQQSLDQGLQFLIQYYNGEERAKGNILERFSAQQFPDLHSELNLSSLELGDSALYFCASSVFTGGTDTQYFGPGTRLTVL.

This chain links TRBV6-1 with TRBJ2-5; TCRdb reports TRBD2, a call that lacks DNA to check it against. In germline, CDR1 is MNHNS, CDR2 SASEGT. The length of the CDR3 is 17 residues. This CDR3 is CASSEWFSGGAVETQYF.

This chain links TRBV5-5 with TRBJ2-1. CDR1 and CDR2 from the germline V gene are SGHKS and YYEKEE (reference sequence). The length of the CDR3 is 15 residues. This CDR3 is CASSLSSHSYNEQFF. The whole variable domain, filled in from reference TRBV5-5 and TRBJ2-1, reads DAGVTQSPTHLIKTRGQQVTLRCSPISGHKSVSWYQQVLGQGPQFIFQYYEKEERGRGNFPDRFSARQFPNYSSELNVNALLLGDSALYLCASSLSSHSYNEQFFGPGTRLTVL.

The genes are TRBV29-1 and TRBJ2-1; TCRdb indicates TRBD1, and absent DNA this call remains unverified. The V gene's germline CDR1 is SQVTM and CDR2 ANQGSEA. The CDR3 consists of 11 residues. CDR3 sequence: CSVIRDDEQFF.

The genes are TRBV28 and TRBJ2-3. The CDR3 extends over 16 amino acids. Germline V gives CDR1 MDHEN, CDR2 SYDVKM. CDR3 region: CASSLDRGSSTDTQYF.

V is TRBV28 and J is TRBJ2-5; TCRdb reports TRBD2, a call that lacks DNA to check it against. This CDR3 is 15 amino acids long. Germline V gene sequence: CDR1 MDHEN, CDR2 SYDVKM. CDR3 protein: CASNLSGGLEETQYF.

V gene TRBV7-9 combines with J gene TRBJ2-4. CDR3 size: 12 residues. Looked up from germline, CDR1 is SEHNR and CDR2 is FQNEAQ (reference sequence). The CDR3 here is CASSLPVGDPNF. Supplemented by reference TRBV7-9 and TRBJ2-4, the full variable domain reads DTGVSQNPRHKITKRGQNVTFRCDPISEHNRLYWYRQTLGQGPEFLTYFQNEAQLEKSRLLSDRFSAERPKGSFSTLEIQRTEQGDSAMYLCASSLPVGDPNFGAGTRLSVL.

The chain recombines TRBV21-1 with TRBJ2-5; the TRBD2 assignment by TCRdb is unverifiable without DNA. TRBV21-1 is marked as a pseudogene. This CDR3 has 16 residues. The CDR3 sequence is CASSADCSGVQETQYF.

The CDR3 is CSARDGSGNRADTQYF. The chain carries TRBV20-1 and TRBJ2-3; TCRdb names TRBD2, which stays unverified in the absence of DNA. Germline V gives CDR1 DFQATT, CDR2 SNEGSKA (reference sequence). The CDR3 runs 16 residues.

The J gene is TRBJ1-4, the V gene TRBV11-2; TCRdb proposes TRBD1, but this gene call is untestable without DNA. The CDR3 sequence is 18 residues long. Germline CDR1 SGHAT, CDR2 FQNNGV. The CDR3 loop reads CASSLAVAGTNYNEKLFF. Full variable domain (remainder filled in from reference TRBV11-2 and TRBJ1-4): EAGVAQSPRYKIIEKRQSVAFWCNPISGHATLYWYQQILGQGPKLLIQFQNNGVVDDSQLPKDRFSAERLKGVDSTLKIQPAKLEDSAVYLCASSLAVAGTNYNEKLFFGSGTQLSVL.

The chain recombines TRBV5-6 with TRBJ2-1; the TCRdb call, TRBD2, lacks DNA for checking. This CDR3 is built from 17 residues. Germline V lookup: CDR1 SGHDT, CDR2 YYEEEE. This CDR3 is CASSLWSSGPSYNEQFF.

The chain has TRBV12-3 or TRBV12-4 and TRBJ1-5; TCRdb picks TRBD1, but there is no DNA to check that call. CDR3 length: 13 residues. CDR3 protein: CASSLEATPTQHF.

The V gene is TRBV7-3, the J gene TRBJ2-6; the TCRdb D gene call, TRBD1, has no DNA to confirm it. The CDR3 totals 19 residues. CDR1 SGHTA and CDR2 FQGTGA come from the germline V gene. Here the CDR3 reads CASRIVSGQTLSGANVLTF.

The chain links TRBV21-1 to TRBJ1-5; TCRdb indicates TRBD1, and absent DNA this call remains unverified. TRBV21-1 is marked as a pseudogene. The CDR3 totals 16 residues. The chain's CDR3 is CASSNRDRYSNQPQHF.

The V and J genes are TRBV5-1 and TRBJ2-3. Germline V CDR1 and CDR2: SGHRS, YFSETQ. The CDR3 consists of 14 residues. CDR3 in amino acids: CASSWMDGTDTQYF. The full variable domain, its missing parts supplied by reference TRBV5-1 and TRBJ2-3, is KAGVTQTPRYLIKTRGQQVTLSCSPISGHRSVSWYQQTPGQGLQFLFEYFSETQRNKGNFPGRFSGRQFSNSRSEMNVSTLELGDSALYLCASSWMDGTDTQYFGPGTRLTVL.

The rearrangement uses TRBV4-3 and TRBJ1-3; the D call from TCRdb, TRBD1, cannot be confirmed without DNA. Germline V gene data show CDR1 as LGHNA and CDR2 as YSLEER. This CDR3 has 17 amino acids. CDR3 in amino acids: CASSQASDRSPGNTIYF.